The 12 T cell receptor beta chains below come from one sample, sequenced in a study of T-cell memory formation after mild COVID-19. TCRdb reanalysed the 5' RACE reads using MiXCR and keeps one entry per CDR3 protein. This table holds 450,000 to 700,000 distinct CDR3 sequences, roughly 18% found once. Sequences were obtained from PBMCs or a T cell subset sorted from them (not recorded which). These TCRs come from an adult woman who had mild COVID-19 (a few samples of this study predate the infection). Cell type and time point are not known.

The chain carries TRBV12-3 or TRBV12-4 and TRBJ1-1; TRBD1 matches 7 bases. This CDR3 is 14 amino acids long. V was clipped by 8 bases and J by 8 bases; unmatched bases: 14. The CDR3 DNA sequence: TGTGCCAGCGCCCCTCCGGGACAGTTGGTAGAAGCTTTCTTT. It translates to CASAPPGQLVEAFF.

This clonotype was counted ten times or more. The chain is built from TRBV12-3 or TRBV12-4 and TRBJ2-3; TRBD2 is a possible D gene (6 bases). This CDR3 comprises 14 residues. Deletions cut 8 bases from V and 3 bases from J, with 15 bases between. CDR3 nucleotide sequence: TGTGCCAGCGCTTTTGGCGGGGTGACAGATACGCAGTATTTT. Encoded protein: CASAFGGVTDTQYF.

V gene TRBV9 combines with J gene TRBJ2-3; D gene unclear. CDR1 and CDR2 from the germline V gene are SGDLS and YYNGEE. Trimming cost V 0 bases and J 4 bases, with 9 bases left between them. The CDR3 consists of 14 residues. CDR3 sequence reads: CASSVAGDADTQYF. The CDR3 DNA follows: TGTGCCAGCAGCGTAGCTGGAGACGCAGATACGCAGTATTTT.

This clonotype has only a few counts. This chain links TRBV29-1 with TRBJ1-2; D remains unclear. Germline V CDR1 and CDR2: SQVTM, ANQGSEA. The ends were cut back, 1 base at V and 1 base at J, with 16 bases in the middle. The CDR3 is 16 amino acids. The CDR3 DNA follows: TGCAGCGTTGAAGGTCTTAACCTAACTGTTAACTATGGCTACACCTTC. Translating it yields CSVEGLNLTVNYGYTF.

The genes are TRBV5-1 and TRBJ2-2; TRBD1 matches 9 bases. This CDR3 spans 16 amino acids. Trimming removed 4 bases from V and 1 base from J; junction bases left unmatched: 5. Germline CDR1 and CDR2: SGHRS and YFSETQ. CDR3 coding DNA: TGCGCCAGCAGCGGGACAGGGTTGAAGAACACCGGGGAGCTGTTTTTT. Amino acids: CASSGTGLKNTGELFF. The full variable domain, rest sourced from reference TRBV5-1 and TRBJ2-2, is KAGVTQTPRYLIKTRGQQVTLSCSPISGHRSVSWYQQTPGQGLQFLFEYFSETQRNKGNFPGRFSGRQFSNSRSEMNVSTLELGDSALYLCASSGTGLKNTGELFFGEGSRLTVL.

This clonotype was seen a handful of times. The rearrangement joins TRBV6-5 to TRBJ2-5; D possibly corresponds to TRBD1 (5 bases). The CDR3 sequence is 13 residues long. Germline values: CDR1 MNHEY, CDR2 SVGAGI. The V end lost 2 bases, the J end lost 5 bases, and 9 bases lay between the germline ends. The CDR3 region has the DNA TGTGCCAGCAGTTACCGGAAGGGGGAGACCCAGTACTTC. This sequence encodes CASSYRKGETQYF.

This clonotype was seen at least ten times. The rearrangement uses TRBV5-6 and TRBJ2-1, with 8 bases lining up with TRBD2. This CDR3 is built from 15 residues. Germline V CDR1 and CDR2: SGHDT, YYEEEE. With V trimmed by 2 bases and J by 4 bases, 5 bases remained unmatched. The CDR3 DNA reads as TGTGCCAGCAGCTTAGGTAGCGGGACATACAATGAGCAGTTCTTC. Its translation: CASSLGSGTYNEQFF.

This clonotype has just one count. The gene calls are TRBV18 and TRBJ2-5; weak D call: TRBD1 (6 bases). Germline CDR1 and CDR2: KGHSH and LQKENI. CDR3 length equals 13 residues. Trimming removed 8 bases from V and 2 bases from J, with 12 bases in between. CDR3 nucleotides: TGTGCCAGCCTACAGGGCCTTCAAGAGACCCAGTACTTC. Translating it yields CASLQGLQETQYF.

This clonotype was seen only a few times. The V call is TRBV5-1, the J call TRBJ1-4, with D unclear. CDR1 is SGHRS and CDR2 is YFSETQ in the germline V gene. The CDR3 totals 15 residues. V was shortened by 0 bases and J by 5 bases, with 11 bases between the two germline ends. The CDR3 coding sequence is TGCGCCAGCAGCTTGGCCGTTGGAGGGAATGAAAAACTGTTTTTT. This sequence encodes CASSLAVGGNEKLFF.

The J gene is TRBJ2-5, the V gene TRBV15, with D uncertain. The length of the CDR3 is 12 residues. The V gene's germline CDR1 is LNHNV and CDR2 YYDKDF (reference sequence). The V gene lost 3 bases and the J gene lost 4 bases, with 6 bases spanning the gap. DNA for the CDR3: TGTGCCACCAGCAGGTCCCGAGAGACCCAGTACTTC. It yields the protein CATSRSRETQYF.

V usage is TRBV4-1 and J usage is TRBJ2-3; D is unresolved. Per the germline V gene, CDR1 is MGHRA and CDR2 is YSYEKL. The CDR3 extends over 16 amino acids. V lost 0 bases and J 1 base, leaving 11 bases between the germline ends. CDR3 sequence reads: CASSQDVGLRTDTQYF. Here the CDR3 DNA reads TGCGCCAGCAGCCAAGATGTCGGGTTGCGCACAGATACGCAGTATTTT.

The sample holds a few counts of this clonotype. V usage is TRBV12-3 or TRBV12-4 and J usage is TRBJ2-3, with D perhaps matching TRBD2 (6 bases). The germline V and J ends were trimmed by 3 bases and 4 bases, with 14 bases remaining between them. CDR3 length: 15 residues. The CDR3 loop is CASSFRTGVADTQYF. CDR3 nucleotide sequence: TGTGCCAGCAGTTTCAGGACGGGAGTGGCAGATACGCAGTATTTT.